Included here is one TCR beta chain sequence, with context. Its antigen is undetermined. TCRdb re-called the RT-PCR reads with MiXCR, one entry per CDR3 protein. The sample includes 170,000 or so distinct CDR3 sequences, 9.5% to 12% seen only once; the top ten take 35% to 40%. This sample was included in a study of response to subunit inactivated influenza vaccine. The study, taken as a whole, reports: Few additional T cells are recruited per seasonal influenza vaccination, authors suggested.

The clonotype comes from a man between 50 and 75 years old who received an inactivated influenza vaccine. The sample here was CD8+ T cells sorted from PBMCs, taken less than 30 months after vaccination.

The CDR3 loop reads CAISESALAGNTDTQYF. The CDR3 bases are TGTGCCATCAGTGAGTCAGCACTAGCGGGAAACACAGATACGCAGTATTTT. The chain carries TRBV10-3 and TRBJ2-3; TRBD2 matches 10 bases. The V segment lost 0 bases and the J segment 2 bases; nucleotides outside the gene matches: 5. Germline values: CDR1 ENHRY, CDR2 SYGVKD. The CDR3 consists of 17 residues.